The subject of this entry is one T cell receptor beta chain. Its cognate antigen is unknown. Then a second PCR, running roughly 6 to 11 cycles, was carried out with a sample-barcoded 5' primer and a J-beta primer mix. Each cDNA was tagged by a template-switch adaptor containing 12 random nucleotides. TCRdb called the 5' RACE reads again in MiXCR, with one record for every CDR3 protein. The sample carries roughly 1.6 million distinct CDR3 sequences, roughly a third recorded once. The data derive from a study of blood T cells in healthy people across ages. Points from the study as a whole: A strong correlation was seen between TCR beta diversity and naive T cell percentage.

Trimming shortened V by 6 bases and J by 5 bases, and 14 bases separated the two germline ends. This CDR3 has 13 residues. The V gene's germline CDR1 is SGHTA and CDR2 FQGNSA. This chain joins TRBV7-2 and TRBJ2-7, with D possibly being TRBD2 (5 bases). The receptor's source is a woman in her twenties or thirties in good health. Source material: blood. CDR3 nucleotide sequence: TGTGCCAGCAGTTACGGGATCAACCACGAGCAGTACTTC. It translates to CASSYGINHEQYF.